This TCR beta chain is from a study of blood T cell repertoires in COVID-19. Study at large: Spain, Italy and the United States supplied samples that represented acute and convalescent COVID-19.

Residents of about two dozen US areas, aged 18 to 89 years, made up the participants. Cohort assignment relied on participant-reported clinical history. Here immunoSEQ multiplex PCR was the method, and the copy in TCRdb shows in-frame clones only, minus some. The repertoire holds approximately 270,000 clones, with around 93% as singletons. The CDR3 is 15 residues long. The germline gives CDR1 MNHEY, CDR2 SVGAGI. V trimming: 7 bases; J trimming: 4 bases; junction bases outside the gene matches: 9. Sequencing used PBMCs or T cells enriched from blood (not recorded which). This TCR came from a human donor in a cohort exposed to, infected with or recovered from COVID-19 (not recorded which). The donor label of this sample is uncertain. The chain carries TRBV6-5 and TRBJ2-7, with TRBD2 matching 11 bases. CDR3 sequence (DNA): TGTGCCAGCACCACCACCGGGACTAGCGGTTACGAGCAGTACTTC. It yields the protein CASTTTGTSGYEQYF.